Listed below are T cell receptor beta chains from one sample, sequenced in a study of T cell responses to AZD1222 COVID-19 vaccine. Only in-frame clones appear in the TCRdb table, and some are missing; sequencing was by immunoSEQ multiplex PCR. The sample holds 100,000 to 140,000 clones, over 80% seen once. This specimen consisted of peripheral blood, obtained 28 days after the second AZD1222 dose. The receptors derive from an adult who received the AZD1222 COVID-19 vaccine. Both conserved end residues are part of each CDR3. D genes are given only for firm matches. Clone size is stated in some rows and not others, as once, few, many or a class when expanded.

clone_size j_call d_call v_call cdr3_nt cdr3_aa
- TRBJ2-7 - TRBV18 TGTGCCAGCTCAAGAACGACAGACCCAGGCTACGAGCAGTACTTC CASSRTTDPGYEQYF
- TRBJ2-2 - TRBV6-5 TGTGCCAGCAATCGGGGTAACACCGGGGAGCTGTTTTTT CASNRGNTGELFF
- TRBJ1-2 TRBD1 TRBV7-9 TGTGCCAGCAGCGTTCTTTACAGGGGGGTCGATGGCTACACCTTC CASSVLYRGVDGYTF
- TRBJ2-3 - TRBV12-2 TGTGCAAGTCGCTTAAACAGGGAGAGCACAGATACGCAGTATTTT CASRLNRESTDTQYF
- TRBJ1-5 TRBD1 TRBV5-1 TGCGCCAGCAGCTTGGAGGGGACAGGCACTCAGCCCCAGCATTTT CASSLEGTGTQPQHF
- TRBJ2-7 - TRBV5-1 TGCGCCAGCAGCTTGGAGGCAGGGGCCTACGAGCAGTACTTC CASSLEAGAYEQYF
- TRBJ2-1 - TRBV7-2 TGTGCCAGCAGCTCTAGCGTGACCACCAATGAGCAGTTCTTC CASSSSVTTNEQFF
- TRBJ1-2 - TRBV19 TGTGCCAGTAGTAGCAGCTATGGCTACACCTTC CASSSSYGYTF
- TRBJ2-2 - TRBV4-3 TGCGCCAGCAGCTGGGTGCAGGGCGGGGAGCTGTTTTTT CASSWVQGGELFF
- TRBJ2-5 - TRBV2 TGTGCCAAGCAGGGAATGGGAGAGACCCAGTACTTC CAKQGMGETQYF
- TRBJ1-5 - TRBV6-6 TGTGCCAGCAGTTACACCAGAAATCAGCCCCAGCATTTT CASSYTRNQPQHF
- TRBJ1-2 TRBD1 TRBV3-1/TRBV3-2 TGTGCCAGCAGCCAAAGGACAGGGGAGGATGGCTACACCTTC CASSQRTGEDGYTF
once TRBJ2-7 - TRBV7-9 TGTGCCAGCAGCTCAGCATACGAGCAGTACTTC CASSSAYEQYF
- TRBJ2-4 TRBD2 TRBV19 TGTGCCAGTAACGGTAGCGGGCGAGAAAACATTCAGTACTTC CASNGSGRENIQYF
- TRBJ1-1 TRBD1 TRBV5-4 TGTGCCAGCAGCGTAGGACAGGGCGGGAGCACTGAAGCTTTCTTT CASSVGQGGSTEAFF
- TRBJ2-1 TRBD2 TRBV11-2 TGTGCCAGCAGCCCCGGGACTAGAAGGGATGAGCAGTTCTTC CASSPGTRRDEQFF
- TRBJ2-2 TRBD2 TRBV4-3 TGCGCCAGCAGCCAAGGGTTTGGGACTAGCGGGAGGCCGACCGGGGAGCTGTTTTTT CASSQGFGTSGRPTGELFF
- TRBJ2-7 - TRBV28 TGTGCCAGCAGTTTAAGGAGCCCTACCTACGAGCAGTACTTC CASSLRSPTYEQYF
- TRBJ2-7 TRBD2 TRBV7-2 TGTGCCAGCAGCAGACTAGCGACCTACGAGCAGTACTTC CASSRLATYEQYF
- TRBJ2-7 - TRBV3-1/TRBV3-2 TGTGCCAGCATCCTCAGCAGCCACCGGTTGGTCGAGCAGTACTTC CASILSSHRLVEQYF
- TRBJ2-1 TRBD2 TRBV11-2 TGTGCCAGCAGCTTAGCCTATCAGCGGGAGTCCTACAATGAGCAGTTCTTC CASSLAYQRESYNEQFF
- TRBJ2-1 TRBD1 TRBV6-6 TGTGCCAGCAGTTACTCCGGACAGGGGGGGAATGAGCAGTTCTTC CASSYSGQGGNEQFF
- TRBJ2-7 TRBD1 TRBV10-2 TGCGCCAGCAGTGGGCGCGGGACAGGGACGTACGAGCAGTACTTC CASSGRGTGTYEQYF
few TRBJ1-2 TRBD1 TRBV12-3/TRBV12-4 TGTGCCAGCAACTTAGGACAGGGAGGCTACACCTTC CASNLGQGGYTF
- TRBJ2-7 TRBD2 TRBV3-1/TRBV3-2 TGTGCCAGCAGCCCCTCGGGGGGGCGGCCCTACGAGCAGTACTTC CASSPSGGRPYEQYF
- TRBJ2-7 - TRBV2 TGTGCCAGCAGTGAAGCGCGCGGGCCCCGGTCCTACGAGCAGTACTTC CASSEARGPRSYEQYF
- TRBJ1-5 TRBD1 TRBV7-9 TGTGCCAGCAGCTGGGGACAGGGCGTACGTAGCAATCAGCCCCAGCATTTT CASSWGQGVRSNQPQHF
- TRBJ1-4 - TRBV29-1 TGCAGCTTCGGGATTAATGAAAAACTGTTTTTT CSFGINEKLFF
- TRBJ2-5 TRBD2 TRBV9 TGTGCCAGCAGCGTATCGGGAGGGCCGTATGAGACCCAGTACTTC CASSVSGGPYETQYF
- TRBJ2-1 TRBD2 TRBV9 TGTGCCAGCAGCACAACTAGCGGGAGTCGGTATGAGCAGTTCTTC CASSTTSGSRYEQFF
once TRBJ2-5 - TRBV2 TGTGCCAGCTCTGGCCTAGCGTTCGAGACCCAGTACTTC CASSGLAFETQYF
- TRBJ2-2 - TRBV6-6 TGTGCCAGCAGCTTTACTAGGAAGGGGGACGGCGGGGAGCTGTTTTTT CASSFTRKGDGGELFF
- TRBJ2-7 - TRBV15 TGTGCCACCAGCGGGCGGGCATACTCCTACGAGCAGTACTTC CATSGRAYSYEQYF
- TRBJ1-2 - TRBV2 TGTGCCAGCAGTCCGGAGGGGAGGTGGGGCTACACCTTC CASSPEGRWGYTF
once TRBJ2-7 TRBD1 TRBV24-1 TGTGCCACCAGTGACCCATTCTCGCCCGGGACAGGGGTCCTCCTTCGCTACGAGCAGTACTTC CATSDPFSPGTGVLLRYEQYF
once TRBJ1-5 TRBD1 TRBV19 TGTGCCAGTAGTACCCAGGGGGTTCGCAATCAGCCCCAGCATTTT CASSTQGVRNQPQHF
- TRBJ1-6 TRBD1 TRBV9 TGTGCCAGCAGCGTAGCTCCAGGGGGGAGTTCACCCCTCCACTTT CASSVAPGGSSPLHF
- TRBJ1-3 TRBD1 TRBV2 TGTGCCAGCAGGGATACAGGGGCTTCAGGAAACACCATATATTTT CASRDTGASGNTIYF
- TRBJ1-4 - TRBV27 TGTGCCAGCAGCACAGGACCAACTAATGAAAAACTGTTTTTT CASSTGPTNEKLFF
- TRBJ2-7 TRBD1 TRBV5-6 TGTGCCAGCAGCTCCTTCGACAGGGGGACCTACGAGCAGTACTTC CASSSFDRGTYEQYF
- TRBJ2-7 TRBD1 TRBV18 TGTGCCAGCTCACCACCTAGGACAGGCAAGGACGAGCAGTACTTC CASSPPRTGKDEQYF
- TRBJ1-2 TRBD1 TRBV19 TGTGCCAGTAGTTCCTCCGGGACAGGCTTTGATGAAGGCTACACCTTC CASSSSGTGFDEGYTF
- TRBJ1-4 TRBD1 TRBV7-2 TGTGCCAGCAGCCTTCGACAGGGGAGTGAAAAACTGTTTTTT CASSLRQGSEKLFF
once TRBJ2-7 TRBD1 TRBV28 TGTGCCAGCAGTTGGGACAGGTACGAGCAGTACTTC CASSWDRYEQYF
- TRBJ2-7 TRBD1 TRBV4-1 TGCGCCAGCAGCCAACCCGGACAGGGAAGGGAGCAGTACTTC CASSQPGQGREQYF
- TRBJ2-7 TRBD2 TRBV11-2 TGTGCCAGCAGCTCGACTAGCGGGAGCGGGACCTACGAGCAGTACTTC CASSSTSGSGTYEQYF
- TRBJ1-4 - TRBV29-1 TGCAGCGTAACCGGGCCCCACAATGAAAAACTGTTTTTT CSVTGPHNEKLFF
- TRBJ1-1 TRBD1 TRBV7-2 TGTGCCAGCAGCCCCCAGGGACAGATGAACACTGAAGCTTTCTTT CASSPQGQMNTEAFF
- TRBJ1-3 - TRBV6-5 TGTGCCAGCAGTTACAGTGTCACGAGCTCTGGAAACACCATATATTTT CASSYSVTSSGNTIYF
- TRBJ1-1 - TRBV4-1 TGCGCCAGCAGCCAAGCTTCGAACACTGAAGCTTTCTTT CASSQASNTEAFF
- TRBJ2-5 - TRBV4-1 TGCGCCAGCAGCCGATCGGACAGACAAGAGACCCAGTACTTC CASSRSDRQETQYF